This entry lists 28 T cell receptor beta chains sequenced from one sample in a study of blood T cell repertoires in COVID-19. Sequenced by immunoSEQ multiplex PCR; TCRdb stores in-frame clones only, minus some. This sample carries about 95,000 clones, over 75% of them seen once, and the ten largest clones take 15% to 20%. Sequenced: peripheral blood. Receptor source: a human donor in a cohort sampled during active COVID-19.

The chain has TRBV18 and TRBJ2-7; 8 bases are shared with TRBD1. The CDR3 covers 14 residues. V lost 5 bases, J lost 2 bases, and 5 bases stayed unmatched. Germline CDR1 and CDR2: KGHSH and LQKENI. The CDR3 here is CASSAGTGPYEQYF. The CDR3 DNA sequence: TGTGCCAGCTCAGCCGGGACAGGCCCCTACGAGCAGTACTTC.

CDR3 in DNA: TGTGCCAGCAGCCCGGAGGGGGCCGGCGGCACTGAAGCTTTCTTT. Its translation is CASSPEGAGGTEAFF. The chain links TRBV7-2 to TRBJ1-1; 7 bases are shared with TRBD1. Germline V gene sequence: CDR1 SGHTA, CDR2 FQGNSA. The V segment lost 5 bases and the J segment 4 bases; nucleotides outside the gene matches: 10. This CDR3 region has 15 residues.

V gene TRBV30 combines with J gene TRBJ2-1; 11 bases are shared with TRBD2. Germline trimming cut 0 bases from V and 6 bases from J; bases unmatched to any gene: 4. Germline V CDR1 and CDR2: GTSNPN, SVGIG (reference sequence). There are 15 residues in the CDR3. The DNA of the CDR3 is TGTGCCTGGAGTGTACAGCTAGCGGGGGGCAATGAGCAGTTCTTC. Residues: CAWSVQLAGGNEQFF.

The CDR3 region has the DNA TGTGCCAGCAGCCTAAGGGGACTAGCGGGGGGCGCCTACAATGAGCAGTTCTTC. Encoded protein: CASSLRGLAGGAYNEQFF. The V call is TRBV3-1 (or the pseudogene TRBV3-2), the J call TRBJ2-1, with TRBD2 matching 15 bases. Germline V lookup: CDR1 LGHDT, CDR2 YNNKEL (reference sequence). CDR3 length: 18 amino acids. The J segment lost 2 bases and the V segment lost 4 bases, leaving 6 bases of the junction unmatched.

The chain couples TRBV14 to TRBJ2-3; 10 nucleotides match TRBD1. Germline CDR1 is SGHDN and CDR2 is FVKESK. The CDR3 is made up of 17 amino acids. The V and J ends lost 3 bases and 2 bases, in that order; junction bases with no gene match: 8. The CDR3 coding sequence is TGTGCCAGCAGCCATCGTACCGGGACAGGGGCCACAGATACGCAGTATTTT. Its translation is CASSHRTGTGATDTQYF.

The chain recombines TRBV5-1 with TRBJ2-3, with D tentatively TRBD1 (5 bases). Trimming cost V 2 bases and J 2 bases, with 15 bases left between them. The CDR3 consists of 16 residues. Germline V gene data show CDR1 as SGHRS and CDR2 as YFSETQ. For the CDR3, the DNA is TGCGCCAGCAGCTTACCCCAGGACAAATACACAGATACGCAGTATTTT. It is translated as CASSLPQDKYTDTQYF.

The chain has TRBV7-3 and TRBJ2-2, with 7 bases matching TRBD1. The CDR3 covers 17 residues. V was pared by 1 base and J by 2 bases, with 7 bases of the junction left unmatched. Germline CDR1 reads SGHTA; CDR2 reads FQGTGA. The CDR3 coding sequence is TGTGCCAGCAGCTTAAATTACAGGGGCACAAACACCGGGGAGCTGTTTTTT. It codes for CASSLNYRGTNTGELFF. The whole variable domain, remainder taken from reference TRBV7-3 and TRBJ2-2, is GAGVSQTPSNKVTEKGKYVELRCDPISGHTALYWYRQSLGQGPEFLIYFQGTGAADDSGLPNDRFFAVRPEGSVSTLKIQRTERGDSAVYLCASSLNYRGTNTGELFFGEGSRLTVL.

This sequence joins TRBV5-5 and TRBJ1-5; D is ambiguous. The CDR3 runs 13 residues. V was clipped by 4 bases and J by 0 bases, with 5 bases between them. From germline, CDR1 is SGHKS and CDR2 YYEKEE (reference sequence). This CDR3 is CASSRNSNQPQHF. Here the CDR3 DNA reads TGTGCCAGCAGCCGTAATAGCAATCAGCCCCAGCATTTT.

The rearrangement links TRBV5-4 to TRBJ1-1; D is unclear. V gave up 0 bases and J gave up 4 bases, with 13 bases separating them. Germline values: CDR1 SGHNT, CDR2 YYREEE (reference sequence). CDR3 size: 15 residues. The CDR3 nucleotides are TGTGCCAGCAGCTTGGCCCCTAATCCGGGCACTGAAGCTTTCTTT. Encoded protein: CASSLAPNPGTEAFF.

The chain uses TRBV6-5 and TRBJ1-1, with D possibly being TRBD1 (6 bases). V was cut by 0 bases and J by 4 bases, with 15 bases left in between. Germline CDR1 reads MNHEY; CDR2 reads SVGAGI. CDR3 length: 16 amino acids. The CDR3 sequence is CASSYSRGGKTTEAFF. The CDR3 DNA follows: TGTGCCAGCAGTTACTCAAGGGGGGGCAAGACCACTGAAGCTTTCTTT.

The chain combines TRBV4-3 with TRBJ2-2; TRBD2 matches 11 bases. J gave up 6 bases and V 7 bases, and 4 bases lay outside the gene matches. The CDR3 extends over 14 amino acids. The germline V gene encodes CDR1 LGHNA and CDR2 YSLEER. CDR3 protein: CASKASGGPGELFF. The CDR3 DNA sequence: TGCGCCAGCAAGGCTAGCGGGGGGCCCGGGGAGCTGTTTTTT.

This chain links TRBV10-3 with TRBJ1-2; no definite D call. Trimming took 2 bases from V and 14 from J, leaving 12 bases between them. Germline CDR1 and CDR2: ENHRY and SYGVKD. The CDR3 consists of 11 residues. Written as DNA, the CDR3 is TGTGCCATCAGTGAGGGAGCCTATACTACCTTC. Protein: CAISEGAYTTF.

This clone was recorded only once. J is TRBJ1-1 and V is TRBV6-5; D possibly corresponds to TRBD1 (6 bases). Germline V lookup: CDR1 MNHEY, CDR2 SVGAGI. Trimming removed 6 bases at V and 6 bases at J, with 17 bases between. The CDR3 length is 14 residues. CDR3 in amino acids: CASRSTGNVAEAFF. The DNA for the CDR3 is TGTGCCAGCAGGTCAACAGGGAATGTTGCTGAAGCTTTCTTT.

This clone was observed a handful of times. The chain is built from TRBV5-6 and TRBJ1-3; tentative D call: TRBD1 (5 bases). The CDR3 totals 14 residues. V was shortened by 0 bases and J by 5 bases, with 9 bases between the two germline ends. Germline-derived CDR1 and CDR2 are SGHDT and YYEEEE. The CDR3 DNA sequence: TGTGCCAGCAGCTTGGGACAGACCCGAAACACCATATATTTT. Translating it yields CASSLGQTRNTIYF.

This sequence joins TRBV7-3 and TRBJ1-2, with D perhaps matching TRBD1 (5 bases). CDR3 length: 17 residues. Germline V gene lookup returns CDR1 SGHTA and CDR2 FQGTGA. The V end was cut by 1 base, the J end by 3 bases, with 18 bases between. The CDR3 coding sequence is TGTGCCAGCAGCTTAAAGAAGGGGTCACGCCCCGACTATGGCTACACCTTC. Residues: CASSLKKGSRPDYGYTF.

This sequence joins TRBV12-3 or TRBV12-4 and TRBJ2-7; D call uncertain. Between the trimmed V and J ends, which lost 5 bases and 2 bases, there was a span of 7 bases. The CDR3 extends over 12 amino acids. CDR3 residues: CASSPSPYEQYF. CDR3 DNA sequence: TGTGCCAGCAGTCCGAGCCCCTACGAGCAGTACTTC.

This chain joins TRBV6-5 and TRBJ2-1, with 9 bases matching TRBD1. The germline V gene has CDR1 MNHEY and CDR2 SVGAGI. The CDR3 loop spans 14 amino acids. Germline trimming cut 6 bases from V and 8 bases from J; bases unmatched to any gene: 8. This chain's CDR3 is CASSDRDRVDEQFF. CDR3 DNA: TGTGCCAGCAGCGACCGGGACAGGGTAGATGAGCAGTTCTTC.

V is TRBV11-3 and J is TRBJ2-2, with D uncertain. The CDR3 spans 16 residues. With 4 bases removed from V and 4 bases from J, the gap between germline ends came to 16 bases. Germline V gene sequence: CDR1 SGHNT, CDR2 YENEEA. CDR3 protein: CASSSEADTFTGELFF. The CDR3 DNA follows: TGTGCCAGCAGCTCAGAGGCCGACACATTCACCGGGGAGCTGTTTTTT.

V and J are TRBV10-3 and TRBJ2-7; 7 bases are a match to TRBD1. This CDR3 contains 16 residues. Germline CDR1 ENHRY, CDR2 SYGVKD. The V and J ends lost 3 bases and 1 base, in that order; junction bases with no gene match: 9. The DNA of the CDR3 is TGTGCCATCAGTGAAGGTCAGGGCAGGGGGTCCTACGAGCAGTACTTC. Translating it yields CAISEGQGRGSYEQYF.

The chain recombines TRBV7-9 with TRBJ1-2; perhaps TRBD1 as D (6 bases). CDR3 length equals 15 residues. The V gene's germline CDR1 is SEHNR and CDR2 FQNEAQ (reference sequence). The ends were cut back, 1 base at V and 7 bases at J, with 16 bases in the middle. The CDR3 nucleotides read TGTGCCAGCAGCTTAGTCGAGCAGGGGCTGGCTGGCTACACCTTC. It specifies CASSLVEQGLAGYTF.

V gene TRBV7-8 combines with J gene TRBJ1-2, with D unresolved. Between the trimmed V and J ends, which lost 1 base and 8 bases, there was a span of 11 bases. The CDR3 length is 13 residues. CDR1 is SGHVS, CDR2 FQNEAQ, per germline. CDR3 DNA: TGTGCCAGCAGCTTAGTTAGGGAGGCGGGCTACACCTTC. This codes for CASSLVREAGYTF.

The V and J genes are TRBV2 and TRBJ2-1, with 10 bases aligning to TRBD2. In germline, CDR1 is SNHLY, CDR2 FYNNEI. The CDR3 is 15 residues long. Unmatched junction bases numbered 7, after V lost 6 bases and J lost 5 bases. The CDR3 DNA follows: TGTGCCAGCAGCGGGGGACTAGCGCTGAACAATGAGCAGTTCTTC. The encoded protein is CASSGGLALNNEQFF.

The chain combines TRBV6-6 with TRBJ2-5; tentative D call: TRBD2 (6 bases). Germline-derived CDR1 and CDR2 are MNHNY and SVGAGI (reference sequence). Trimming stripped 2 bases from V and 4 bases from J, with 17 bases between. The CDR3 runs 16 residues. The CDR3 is CASSYEWRAGGETQYF. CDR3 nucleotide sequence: TGTGCCAGCAGTTACGAATGGAGGGCAGGTGGAGAGACCCAGTACTTC.

The CDR3 DNA follows: TGTGCCAGCACCAACCCTTGGGGCCGGGAGACCCAGTACTTC. It is translated as CASTNPWGRETQYF. The J gene is TRBJ2-5, the V gene TRBV11-2, with D possibly matching TRBD1 (5 bases). The V gene's germline CDR1 is SGHAT and CDR2 FQNNGV. The length of the CDR3 is 14 residues. V lost 7 bases to trimming and J lost 5 bases, with 17 bases between them.

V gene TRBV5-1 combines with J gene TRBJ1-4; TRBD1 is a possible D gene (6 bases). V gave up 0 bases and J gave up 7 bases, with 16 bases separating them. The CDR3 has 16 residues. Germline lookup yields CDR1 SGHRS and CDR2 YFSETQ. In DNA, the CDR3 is TGCGCCAGCAGCTTGGTGGAGTGGGGGCGGTCTGAAAAACTGTTTTTT. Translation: CASSLVEWGRSEKLFF. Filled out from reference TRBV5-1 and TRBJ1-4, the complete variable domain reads KAGVTQTPRYLIKTRGQQVTLSCSPISGHRSVSWYQQTPGQGLQFLFEYFSETQRNKGNFPGRFSGRQFSNSRSEMNVSTLELGDSALYLCASSLVEWGRSEKLFFGSGTQLSVL.

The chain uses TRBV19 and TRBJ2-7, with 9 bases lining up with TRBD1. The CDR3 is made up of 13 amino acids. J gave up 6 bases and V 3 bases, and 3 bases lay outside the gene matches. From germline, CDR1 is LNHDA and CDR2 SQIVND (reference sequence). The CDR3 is CASSIGTGTEQYF. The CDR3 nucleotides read TGTGCCAGTAGTATCGGGACAGGGACCGAGCAGTACTTC.

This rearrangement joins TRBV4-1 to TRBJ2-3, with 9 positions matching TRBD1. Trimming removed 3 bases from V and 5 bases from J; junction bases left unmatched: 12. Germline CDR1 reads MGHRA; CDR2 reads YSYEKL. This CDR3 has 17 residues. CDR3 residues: CASSQGDRDRVRDTQYF. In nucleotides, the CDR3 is TGCGCCAGCAGCCAGGGTGACCGGGACAGGGTCAGAGATACGCAGTATTTT.

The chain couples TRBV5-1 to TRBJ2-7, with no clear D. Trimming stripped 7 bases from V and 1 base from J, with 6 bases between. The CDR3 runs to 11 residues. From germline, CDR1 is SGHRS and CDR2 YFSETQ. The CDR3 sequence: CASAASYEQYF. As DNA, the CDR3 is TGCGCCAGCGCGGCGTCCTACGAGCAGTACTTC.